The source of this TCR beta chain is a study of T-cell reconstitution after alpha-beta-depleted transplantation in children. Preparation of the TCRbeta library was carried out with unique molecular identifiers. MiXCR, run by TCRdb on the PCR reads, gives a single entry per CDR3 protein. The sample yields about 420,000 distinct CDR3 sequences, approximately 10% seen once. From germline, CDR1 is MNHEY and CDR2 SVGAGI. V gave up 11 bases and J gave up 0 bases; unmatched junction bases: 1. The length of the CDR3 is 12 residues. This clonotype was recorded at least ten times. V is TRBV6-5 and J is TRBJ1-3; 7 bases align to TRBD1. The sample was PBMCs from the stem cell graft donor, taken from the stem cell graft. This TCR was sampled from a human donor who donated a stem cell graft to a child with acute myeloid leukemia. The CDR3 protein is CAAGGSGNTIYF. The CDR3 DNA reads TGTGCCGCAGGGGGCTCTGGAAACACCATATATTTT.